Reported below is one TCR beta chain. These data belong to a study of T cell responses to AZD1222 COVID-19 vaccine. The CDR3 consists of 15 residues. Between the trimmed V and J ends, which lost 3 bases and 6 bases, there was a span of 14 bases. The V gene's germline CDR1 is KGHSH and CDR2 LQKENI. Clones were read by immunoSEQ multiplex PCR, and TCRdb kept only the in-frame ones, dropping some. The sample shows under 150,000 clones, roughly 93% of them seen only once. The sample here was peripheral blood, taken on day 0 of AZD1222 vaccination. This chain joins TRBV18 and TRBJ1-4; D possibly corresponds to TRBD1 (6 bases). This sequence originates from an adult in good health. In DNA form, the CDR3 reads TGTGCCAGCTCACCTAGACAGGAACCTGATGAAAAACTGTTTTTT. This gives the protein CASSPRQEPDEKLFF.